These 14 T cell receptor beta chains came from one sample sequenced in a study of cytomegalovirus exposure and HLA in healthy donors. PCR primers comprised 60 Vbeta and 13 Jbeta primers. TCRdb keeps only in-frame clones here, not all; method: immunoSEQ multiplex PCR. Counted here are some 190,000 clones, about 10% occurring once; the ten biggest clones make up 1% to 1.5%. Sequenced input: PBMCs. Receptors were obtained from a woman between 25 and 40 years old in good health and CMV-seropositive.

As DNA, the CDR3 is TGTGCCAGCAGGGATCAAGGGAGGGGAACTGAAGCTTTCTTT. This codes for CASRDQGRGTEAFF. V gene TRBV2 combines with J gene TRBJ1-1; weak D call: TRBD1 (5 bases). Germline values: CDR1 SNHLY, CDR2 FYNNEI. CDR3 length: 14 residues. The V end lost 6 bases, the J end lost 5 bases, and 16 bases lay between the germline ends.

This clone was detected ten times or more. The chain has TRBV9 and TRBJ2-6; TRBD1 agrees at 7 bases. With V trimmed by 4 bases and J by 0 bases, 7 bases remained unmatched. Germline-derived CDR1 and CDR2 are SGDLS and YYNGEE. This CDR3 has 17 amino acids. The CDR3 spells CASSPRDSLSGANVLTF. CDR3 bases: TGTGCCAGCAGCCCCCGGGACAGCCTCTCTGGGGCCAACGTCCTGACTTTC.

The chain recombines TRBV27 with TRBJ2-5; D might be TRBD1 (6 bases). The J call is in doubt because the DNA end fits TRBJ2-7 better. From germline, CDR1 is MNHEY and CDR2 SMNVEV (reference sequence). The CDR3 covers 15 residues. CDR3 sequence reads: CASSLGTPPLYEQYF. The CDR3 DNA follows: TGTGCCAGCAGTTTAGGGACACCCCCCTTATACGAGCAGTACTTC.

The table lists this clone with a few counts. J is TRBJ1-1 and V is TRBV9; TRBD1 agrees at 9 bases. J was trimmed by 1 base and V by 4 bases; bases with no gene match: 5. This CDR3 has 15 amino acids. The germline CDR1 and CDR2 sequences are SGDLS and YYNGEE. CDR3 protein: CASSPPGQGNTEAFF. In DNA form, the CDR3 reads TGTGCCAGCAGCCCTCCGGGACAGGGGAACACTGAAGCTTTCTTT.

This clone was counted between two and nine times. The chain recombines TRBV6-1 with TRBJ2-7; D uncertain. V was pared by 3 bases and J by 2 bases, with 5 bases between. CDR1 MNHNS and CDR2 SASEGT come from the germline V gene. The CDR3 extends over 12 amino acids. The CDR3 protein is CASSDTAYEQYF. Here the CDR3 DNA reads TGTGCCAGCAGTGACACAGCCTACGAGCAGTACTTC.

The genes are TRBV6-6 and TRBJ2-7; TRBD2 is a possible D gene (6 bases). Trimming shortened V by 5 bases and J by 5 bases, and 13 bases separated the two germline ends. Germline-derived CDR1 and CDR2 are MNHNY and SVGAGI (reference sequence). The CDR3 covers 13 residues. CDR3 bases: TGTGCCAGCAGTCCGGAGACTAGGGACGAGCAGTACTTC. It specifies CASSPETRDEQYF.

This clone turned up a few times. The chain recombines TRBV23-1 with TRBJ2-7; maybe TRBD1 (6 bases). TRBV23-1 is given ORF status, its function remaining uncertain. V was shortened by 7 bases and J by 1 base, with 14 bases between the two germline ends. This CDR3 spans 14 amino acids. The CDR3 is CASTLWDISYEQYF. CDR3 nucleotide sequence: TGCGCCAGCACTTTATGGGACATATCCTACGAGCAGTACTTC.

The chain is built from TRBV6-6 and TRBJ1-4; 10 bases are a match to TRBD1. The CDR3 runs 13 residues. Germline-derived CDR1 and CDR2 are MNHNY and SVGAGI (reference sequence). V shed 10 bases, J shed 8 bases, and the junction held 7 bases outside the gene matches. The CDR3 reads CATSGQGREKLFF. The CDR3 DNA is TGTGCCACCTCGGGACAGGGGAGGGAAAAACTGTTTTTT.

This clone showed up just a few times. The chain's CDR3 is CASSGYRGNQPQHF. The CDR3 DNA is TGTGCCAGCAGTGGGTACAGGGGCAATCAGCCCCAGCATTTT. The chain combines TRBV2 with TRBJ1-5, with D possibly TRBD1 on 6 matching bases. Looked up from germline, CDR1 is SNHLY and CDR2 is FYNNEI. V shed 4 bases and J shed 2 bases, with 9 bases lying between them. The CDR3 spans 14 residues.

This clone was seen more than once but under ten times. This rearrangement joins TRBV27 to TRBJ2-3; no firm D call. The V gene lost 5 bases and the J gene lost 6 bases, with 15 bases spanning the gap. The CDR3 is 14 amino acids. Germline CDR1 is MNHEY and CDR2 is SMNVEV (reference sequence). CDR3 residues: CASSLQSTIDTQYF. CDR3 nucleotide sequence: TGTGCCAGCAGTCTCCAAAGCACGATCGATACGCAGTATTTT.

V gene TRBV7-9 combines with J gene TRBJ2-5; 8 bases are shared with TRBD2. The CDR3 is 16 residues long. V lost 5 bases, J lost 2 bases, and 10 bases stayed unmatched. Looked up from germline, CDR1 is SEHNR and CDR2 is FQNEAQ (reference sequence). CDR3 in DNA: TGTGCCAGCAGCCGGTCCGGGACTAGGATACAAGAGACCCAGTACTTC. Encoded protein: CASSRSGTRIQETQYF.

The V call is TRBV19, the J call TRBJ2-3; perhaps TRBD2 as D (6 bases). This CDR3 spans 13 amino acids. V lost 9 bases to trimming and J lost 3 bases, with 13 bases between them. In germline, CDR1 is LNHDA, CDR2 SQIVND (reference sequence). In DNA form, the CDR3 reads TGTGCCAGCGGGGGTGTACGGACAGATACGCAGTATTTT. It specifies CASGGVRTDTQYF.

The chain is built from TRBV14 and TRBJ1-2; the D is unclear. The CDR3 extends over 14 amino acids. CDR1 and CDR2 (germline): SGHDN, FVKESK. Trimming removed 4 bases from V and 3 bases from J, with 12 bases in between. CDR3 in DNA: TGTGCCAGCAGCCCCAGGCCGGATTACTATGGCTACACCTTC. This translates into CASSPRPDYYGYTF.

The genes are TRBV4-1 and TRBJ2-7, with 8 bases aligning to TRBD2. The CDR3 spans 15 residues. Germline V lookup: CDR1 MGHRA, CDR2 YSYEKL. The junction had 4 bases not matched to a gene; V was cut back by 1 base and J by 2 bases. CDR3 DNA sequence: TGCGCCAGCAGCCAAGTAGCGGGAAGGACCTACGAGCAGTACTTC. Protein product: CASSQVAGRTYEQYF.